What follows is one T cell receptor beta chain and its context. Assay used: immunoSEQ multiplex PCR; TCRdb lists only in-frame clones, some missing. The data contain about 59,000 clones, 81% of them singletons. The sample comes from a study of blood T cell repertoires in COVID-19. Looking at the study overall: Sources were T cells, B-cell-depleted T cells, or PBMCs; the material itself was cDNA or gDNA.

Germline loops: CDR1 MNHNY, CDR2 SVGAGI (reference sequence). The CDR3 extends over 23 amino acids. V lost 5 bases to trimming and J lost 7 bases; unmatched junction nucleotides: 35. Sequenced sample: peripheral blood. V and J are TRBV6-6 and TRBJ2-5; 9 bases map to TRBD1. This clonotype was obtained from an elderly woman with active or convalescent COVID-19. The CDR3 DNA follows: TGTGCCAGCAGTCTCAAACAGGGGGCTGAGGCAGGGCCGACAGGGCACACGACACTGACCCAGTACTTC. Its protein is CASSLKQGAEAGPTGHTTLTQYF.